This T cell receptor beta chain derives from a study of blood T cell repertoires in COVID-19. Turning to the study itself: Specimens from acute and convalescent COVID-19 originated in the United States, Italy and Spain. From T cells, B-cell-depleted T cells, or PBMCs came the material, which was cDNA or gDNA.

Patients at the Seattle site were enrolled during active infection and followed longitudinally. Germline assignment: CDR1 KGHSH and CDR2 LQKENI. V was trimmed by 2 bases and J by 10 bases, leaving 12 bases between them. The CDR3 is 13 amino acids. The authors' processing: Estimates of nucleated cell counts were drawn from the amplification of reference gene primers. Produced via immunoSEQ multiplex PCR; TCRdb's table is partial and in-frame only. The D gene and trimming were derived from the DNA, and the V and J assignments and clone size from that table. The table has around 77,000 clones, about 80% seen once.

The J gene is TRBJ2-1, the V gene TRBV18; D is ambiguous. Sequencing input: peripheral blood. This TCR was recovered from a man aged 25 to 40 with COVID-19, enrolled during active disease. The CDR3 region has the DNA TGTGCCAGCTCACCAGAATGGTCCGGGGAGCAGTTCTTC. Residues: CASSPEWSGEQFF.